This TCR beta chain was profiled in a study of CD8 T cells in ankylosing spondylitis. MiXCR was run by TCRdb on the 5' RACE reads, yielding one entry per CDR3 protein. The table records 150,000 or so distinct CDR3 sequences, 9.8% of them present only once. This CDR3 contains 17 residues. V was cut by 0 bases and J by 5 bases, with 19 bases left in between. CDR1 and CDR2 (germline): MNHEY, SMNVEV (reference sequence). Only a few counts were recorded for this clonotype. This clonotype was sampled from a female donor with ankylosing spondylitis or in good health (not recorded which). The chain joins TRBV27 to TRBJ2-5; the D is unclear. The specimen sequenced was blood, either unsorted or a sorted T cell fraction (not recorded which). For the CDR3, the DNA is TGTGCCAGCAGTTTATCGTTCGGTGGGATGTCGAGGGAGACCCAGTACTTC. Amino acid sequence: CASSLSFGGMSRETQYF.